Each of the 11 T cell receptor beta chains below was sequenced from the same sample in a study of monozygotic twins with inflammatory bowel disease. For each CDR3 protein, TCRdb gives one entry from its re-call of the 5' RACE reads, without DNA. The sample shows a few hundred thousand distinct CDR3 sequences, and approximately 1.5% sits with its ten largest clones. The sequencing input was blood. These receptors were collected from a human donor with ulcerative colitis or Crohn's disease, or a healthy co-twin of an affected twin (not recorded which).

This chain links TRBV11-2 with TRBJ2-3. The CDR3 has 19 residues. Looked up from germline, CDR1 is SGHAT and CDR2 is FQNNGV. CDR3 sequence reads: CASGYLRRYLPSSTDTQYF.

The chain uses TRBV10-3 and TRBJ2-6; as DNA is missing, the TRBD1 call by TCRdb cannot be tested. CDR3 size: 14 residues. Germline CDR1 ENHRY, CDR2 SYGVKD. CDR3 sequence: CAISGTSGANVLTF.

The chain has TRBV20-1 and TRBJ1-2. The CDR3 spans 12 residues. Germline loops: CDR1 DFQATT, CDR2 SNEGSKA (reference sequence). The CDR3 reads CSAPSGVSRYTF.

The rearrangement uses TRBV20-1 and TRBJ2-7; TCRdb's D gene call, TRBD1, goes unchecked for lack of DNA. This CDR3 spans 12 amino acids. Germline CDR1 and CDR2: DFQATT and SNEGSKA (reference sequence). This chain's CDR3 is CSARRDRYEQYF.

This chain joins TRBV5-6 and TRBJ2-1; no DNA is available, so the TRBD1 call from TCRdb remains unchecked. CDR1 is SGHDT, CDR2 YYEEEE, per germline. The CDR3 loop spans 16 amino acids. The CDR3 is CASSADTGGSRNEQFF.

The chain links TRBV5-1 to TRBJ1-6; TCRdb picks TRBD1, but there is no DNA to check that call. The CDR3 is made up of 16 amino acids. CDR1 SGHRS and CDR2 YFSETQ come from the germline V gene. The CDR3 loop is CASSIRQGGLNSPLHF. The whole variable domain, filled in from reference TRBV5-1 and TRBJ1-6, reads KAGVTQTPRYLIKTRGQQVTLSCSPISGHRSVSWYQQTPGQGLQFLFEYFSETQRNKGNFPGRFSGRQFSNSRSEMNVSTLELGDSALYLCASSIRQGGLNSPLHFGNGTRLTVT.

V is TRBV10-3 and J is TRBJ2-2; TCRdb indicates TRBD2, and absent DNA this call remains unverified. The CDR3 spans 15 residues. The germline V gene encodes CDR1 ENHRY and CDR2 SYGVKD. CDR3 residues: CAIRVDRAGTGELFF.

The V and J genes are TRBV5-1 and TRBJ2-5; checking the TCRdb D call of TRBD1 is not possible without DNA. In germline, CDR1 is SGHRS, CDR2 YFSETQ. CDR3 length: 14 residues. The CDR3 reads CASSFEGGWKTQYF. The full variable domain, completed using reference TRBV5-1 and TRBJ2-5, is KAGVTQTPRYLIKTRGQQVTLSCSPISGHRSVSWYQQTPGQGLQFLFEYFSETQRNKGNFPGRFSGRQFSNSRSEMNVSTLELGDSALYLCASSFEGGWKTQYFGPGTRLLVL.

The chain combines TRBV27 with TRBJ1-4. The CDR3 runs 14 residues. CDR1 and CDR2 from the germline V gene are MNHEY and SMNVEV (reference sequence). The CDR3 spells CASSLMGFNEKLFF. The full variable domain, with the rest looked up from reference TRBV27 and TRBJ1-4, is EAQVTQNPRYLITVTGKKLTVTCSQNMNHEYMSWYRQDPGLGLRQIYYSMNVEVTDKGDVPEGYKVSRKEKRNFPLILESPSPNQTSLYFCASSLMGFNEKLFFGSGTQLSVL.

The chain has TRBV6-1 and TRBJ2-7; TCRdb's D call of TRBD2 is untestable without DNA. The length of the CDR3 is 15 residues. From germline, CDR1 is MNHNS and CDR2 SASEGT. The CDR3 here is CASRGTSGGAYEQYF.

The genes are TRBV4-1 and TRBJ1-1; there is no DNA to check the TCRdb D call of TRBD1. Germline V lookup: CDR1 MGHRA, CDR2 YSYEKL. The CDR3 sequence is 14 residues long. The CDR3 reads CASSLHRGGTEAFF.